This T cell receptor (beta chain) was sequenced for a study of T cell responses to AZD1222 COVID-19 vaccine. V was pared by 7 bases and J by 7 bases, with 14 bases between. Per germline, CDR1 MNHEY and CDR2 SMNVEV (reference sequence). The CDR3 loop spans 13 amino acids. This table comes from immunoSEQ multiplex PCR, and its TCRdb copy is limited to in-frame clones, with some not included. Of under 140,000 clones listed, over 90% were seen once; the top ten hold 2.5% to 3%. Concerning this clone: Its antigen is unknown.

The study, taken as a whole, reports: Among AZD1222 vaccinees, only five to seven were seropositive at baseline. Most donors were white British and more were female, and clonal diversity was possibly underestimated. Spike-specific TCR breadth and depth were elevated following two AZD1222 doses.

The V and J genes are TRBV27 and TRBJ1-5, with TRBD1 as a possible D gene (6 bases). This sequence originates from an adult who received the AZD1222 COVID-19 vaccine. The sample in question was peripheral blood, obtained 28 days after the second AZD1222 dose. The CDR3 DNA sequence: TGTGCCAGCAAACGGACAGCTTCACAGCCCCAGCATTTT. Translation: CASKRTASQPQHF.